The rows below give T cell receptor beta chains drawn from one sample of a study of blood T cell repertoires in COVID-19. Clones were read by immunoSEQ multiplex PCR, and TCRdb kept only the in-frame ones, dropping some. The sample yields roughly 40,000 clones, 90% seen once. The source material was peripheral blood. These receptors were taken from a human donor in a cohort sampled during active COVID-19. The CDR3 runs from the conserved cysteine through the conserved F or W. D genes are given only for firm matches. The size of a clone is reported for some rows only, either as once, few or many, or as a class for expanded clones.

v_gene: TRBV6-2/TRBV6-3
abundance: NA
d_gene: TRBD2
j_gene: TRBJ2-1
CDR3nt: TGTGCCAGCAGTCCCGGGACTAGCGGGCCGTACTCCTACAATGAGCAGTTCTTC
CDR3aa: CASSPGTSGPYSYNEQFF

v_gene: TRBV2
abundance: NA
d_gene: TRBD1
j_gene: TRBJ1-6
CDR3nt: TGTGCCAGCAGGACAGGGGGTAATTCACCCCTCCACTTT
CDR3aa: CASRTGGNSPLHF

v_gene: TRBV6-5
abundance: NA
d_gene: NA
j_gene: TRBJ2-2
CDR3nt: TGTGCCAGCAGTTACGGGCACTTAACCGGGGAGCTGTTTTTT
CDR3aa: CASSYGHLTGELFF

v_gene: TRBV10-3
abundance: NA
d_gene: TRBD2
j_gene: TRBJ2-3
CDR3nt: TGTGCCATCACCGAGCGGGGTAGCACAGATACGCAGTATTTT
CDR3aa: CAITERGSTDTQYF

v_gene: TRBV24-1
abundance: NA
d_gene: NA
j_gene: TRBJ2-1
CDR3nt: TGTGCCACCAGTGAACCCTATTATAATGAGCAGTTCTTC
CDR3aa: CATSEPYYNEQFF

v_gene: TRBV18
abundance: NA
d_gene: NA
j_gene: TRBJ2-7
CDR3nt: TGTGCCAGCTCATCCGACAGGCGCTCCTACGAGCAGTACTTC
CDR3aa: CASSSDRRSYEQYF

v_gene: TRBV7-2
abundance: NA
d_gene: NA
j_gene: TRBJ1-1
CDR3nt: TGTGCCAGCAGCTTAGGCCTCCTCGCCTCAGGGACTGAAGCTTTCTTT
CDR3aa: CASSLGLLASGTEAFF

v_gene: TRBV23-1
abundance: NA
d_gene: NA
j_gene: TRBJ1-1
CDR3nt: TGCGCCAGCAGTCAATCGAACACAGGGAACACTGAAGCTTTCTTT
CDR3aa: CASSQSNTGNTEAFF

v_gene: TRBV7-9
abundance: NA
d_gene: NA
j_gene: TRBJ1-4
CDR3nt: TGTGCCAGCAGCTTAGCGTGGCCATTTAATGAAAAACTGTTTTTT
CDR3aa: CASSLAWPFNEKLFF

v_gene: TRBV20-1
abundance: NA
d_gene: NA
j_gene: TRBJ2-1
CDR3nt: TGCAGTGCTAGTTGGCAGGGGAATGAGCAGTTCTTC
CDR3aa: CSASWQGNEQFF

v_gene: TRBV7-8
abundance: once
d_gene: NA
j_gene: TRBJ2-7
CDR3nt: TGTGCCAGCAGCCTCGACAAGCTGTACGAGCAGTACTTC
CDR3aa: CASSLDKLYEQYF

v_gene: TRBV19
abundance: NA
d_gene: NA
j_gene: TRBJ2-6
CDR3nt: TGTGCCAGTATTTCAGGTCTTGGGGCCAACGTCCTGACTTTC
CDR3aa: CASISGLGANVLTF

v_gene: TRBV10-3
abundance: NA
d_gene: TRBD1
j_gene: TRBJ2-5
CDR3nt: TGTGCCATCAGTGGACAGGGAGAGACCCAGTACTTC
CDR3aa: CAISGQGETQYF

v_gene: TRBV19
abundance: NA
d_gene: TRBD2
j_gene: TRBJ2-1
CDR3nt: TGTGCCAGTAGTATTTCTAGCGGATACAATGAGCAGTTCTTC
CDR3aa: CASSISSGYNEQFF

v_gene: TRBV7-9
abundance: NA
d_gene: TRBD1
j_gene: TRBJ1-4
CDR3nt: TGTGCCAGCAGCTTAACGGACAGGGATTATGGAAAACTGTTTTTT
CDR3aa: CASSLTDRDYGKLFF

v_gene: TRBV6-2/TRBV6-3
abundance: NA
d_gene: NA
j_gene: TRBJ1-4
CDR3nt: TGTGCCAGCAGTTACGGGACACTTGAAAAACTGTTTTTT
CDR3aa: CASSYGTLEKLFF

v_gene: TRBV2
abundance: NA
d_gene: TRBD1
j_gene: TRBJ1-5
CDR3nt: TGTGCCAGCAGTGGGGGACAGGGTAATCAGCCCCAGCATTTT
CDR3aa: CASSGGQGNQPQHF

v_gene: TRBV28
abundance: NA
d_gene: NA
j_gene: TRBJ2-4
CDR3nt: TGTGCCAGCAGGGTGGACAGTAGAGACATTCAGTACTTC
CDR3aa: CASRVDSRDIQYF

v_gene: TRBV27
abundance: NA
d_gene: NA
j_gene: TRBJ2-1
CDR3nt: TGTGCCAGCACCCCGGGGAGCTCCTACAATGAGCAGTTCTTC
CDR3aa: CASTPGSSYNEQFF

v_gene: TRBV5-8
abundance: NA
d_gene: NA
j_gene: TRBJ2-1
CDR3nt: TGTGCCAGCAGCCAACAGTTGCTCTCCTACAATGAGCAGTTCTTC
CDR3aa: CASSQQLLSYNEQFF

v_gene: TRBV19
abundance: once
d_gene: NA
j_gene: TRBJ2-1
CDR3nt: TGTGCCAGTAGTGCGGGGACAGCCTACAATGAGCAGTTCTTC
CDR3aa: CASSAGTAYNEQFF

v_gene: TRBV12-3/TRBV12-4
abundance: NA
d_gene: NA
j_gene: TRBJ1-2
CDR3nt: TGTGCCAGCAGTTTGAAAGGGGCTGGTGGCTACACCTTC
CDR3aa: CASSLKGAGGYTF

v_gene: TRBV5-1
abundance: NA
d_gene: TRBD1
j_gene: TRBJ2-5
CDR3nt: TGCGCCAGCAGCTTGGAGACAGGGGAAGAGACCCAGTACTTC
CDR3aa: CASSLETGEETQYF

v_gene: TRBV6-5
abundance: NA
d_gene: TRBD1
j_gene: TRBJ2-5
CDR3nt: TGTGCCAGCAGTTGGCAGGGGGATCAGGGGTTTACCCAGTACTTC
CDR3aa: CASSWQGDQGFTQYF

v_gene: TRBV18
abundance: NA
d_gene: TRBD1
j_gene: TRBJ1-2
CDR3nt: TGTGCCAGCTCACCAGACAGGGGTATGCGCGGCTACACCTTC
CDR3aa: CASSPDRGMRGYTF

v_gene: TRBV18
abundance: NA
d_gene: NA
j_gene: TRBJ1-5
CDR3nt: TGTGCCAGCTCACCACGTGTCGTGGACAGTGGGAATCAGCCCCAGCATTTT
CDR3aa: CASSPRVVDSGNQPQHF

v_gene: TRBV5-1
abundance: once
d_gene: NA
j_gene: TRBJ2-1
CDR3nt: TGCGCCAGCAGCTTCGCTGGTAGCGGCGTCAATGAGCAGTTCTTC
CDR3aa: CASSFAGSGVNEQFF

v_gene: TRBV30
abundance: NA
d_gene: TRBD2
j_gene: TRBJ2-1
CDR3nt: TGTGCCTGGACGAAAGCGGGACGCTACAATGAGCAGTTCTTC
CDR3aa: CAWTKAGRYNEQFF

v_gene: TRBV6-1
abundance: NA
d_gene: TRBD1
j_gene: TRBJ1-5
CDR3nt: TGTGCCAGCAGTGAGGGACAGGGCCGGATCCAGCCCCAGCATTTT
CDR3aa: CASSEGQGRIQPQHF

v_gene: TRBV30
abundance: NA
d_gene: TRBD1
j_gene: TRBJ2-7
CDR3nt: TGTGCCTGGAATATTCCACAGGGGTTCTTCTACGAGCAGTACTTC
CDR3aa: CAWNIPQGFFYEQYF

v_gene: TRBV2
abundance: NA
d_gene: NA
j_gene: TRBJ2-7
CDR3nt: TGTGCCAGCAGGGTACTCGGGACTTCCTCCTACGAGCAGTACTTC
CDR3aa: CASRVLGTSSYEQYF

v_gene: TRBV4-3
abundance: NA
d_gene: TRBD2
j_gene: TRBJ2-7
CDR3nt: TGCGCCAGCAGCCAAGATATGCTAGCGGGAGATTCAAAATGGGAGCAGTACTTC
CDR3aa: CASSQDMLAGDSKWEQYF

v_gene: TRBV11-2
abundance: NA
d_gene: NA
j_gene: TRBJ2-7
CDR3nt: TGTGCCAGCAGCGGGGGGACAGCCCGACGGCGCGCGCGGGAGCAGTACTTC
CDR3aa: CASSGGTARRRAREQYF

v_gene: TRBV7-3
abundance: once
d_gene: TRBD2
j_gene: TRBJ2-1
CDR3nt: TGTGCCAGCAGCTTAGGAACTAGCGGGGAATACTCCTACAATGAGCAGTTCTTC
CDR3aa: CASSLGTSGEYSYNEQFF

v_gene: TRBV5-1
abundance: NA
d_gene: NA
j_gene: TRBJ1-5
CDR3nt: TGCGCCAGCAGCTTGGGGGACATAAGTCAGCCCCAGCATTTT
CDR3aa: CASSLGDISQPQHF

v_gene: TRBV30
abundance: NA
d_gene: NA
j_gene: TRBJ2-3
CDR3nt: TGTGCCTGGGACTATACTAGCACAGATACGCAGTATTTT
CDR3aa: CAWDYTSTDTQYF

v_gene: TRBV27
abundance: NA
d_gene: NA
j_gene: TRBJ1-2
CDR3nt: TGTGCCAGCAGTTTAGTTGCCTCTACAGCTCTACATGGCTACACCTTC
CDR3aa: CASSLVASTALHGYTF

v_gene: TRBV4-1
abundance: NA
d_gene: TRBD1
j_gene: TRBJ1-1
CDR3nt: TGCGCCAGCAGCCAGCCAGGGGGCGTGAACACTGAAGCTTTCTTT
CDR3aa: CASSQPGGVNTEAFF

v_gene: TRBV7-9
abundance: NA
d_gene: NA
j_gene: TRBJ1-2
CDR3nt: TGTGCCAGCAGCTTAGGGTCCACAGGGTTCAATGGCTACACCTTC
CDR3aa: CASSLGSTGFNGYTF

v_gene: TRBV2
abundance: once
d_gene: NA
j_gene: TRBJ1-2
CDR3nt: TGTGCCAGCAGCCCCGGGACAACCTTGTCTGGCTATGGCTACACCTTC
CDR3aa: CASSPGTTLSGYGYTF

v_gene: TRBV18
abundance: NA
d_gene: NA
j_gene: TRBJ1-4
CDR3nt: TGTGCCAGCTCACCGACAGCCTCCTCAACTAATGAAAAACTGTTTTTT
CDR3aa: CASSPTASSTNEKLFF

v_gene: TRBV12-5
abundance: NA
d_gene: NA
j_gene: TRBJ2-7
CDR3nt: TGTGCTAGTGGTTTCTCGACAACGGCGCAATCCTACGAGCAGTACTTC
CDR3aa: CASGFSTTAQSYEQYF